This is a list of T cell receptor beta chains from one sample in a study of blood T cell repertoires in COVID-19. Data came from immunoSEQ multiplex PCR; TCRdb stores just in-frame clones and leaves some out. The profile shows roughly 30,000 clones, 65% to 70% of them singletons. The sequencing input was peripheral blood. These receptors were taken from a human donor in a cohort sampled during active COVID-19. CDR3s include the opening cysteine and the closing phenylalanine or tryptophan. The order of the fields is D gene, V gene, clone size, J gene, CDR3 protein, CDR3 DNA. D genes are given only for firm matches. Rows give clone size only sometimes, using once, few, many, or a class for an expanded clone.

D: TRBD1; V: TRBV24-1; size: many; J: TRBJ2-1; CDR3: CATRRTGYNEQFF; DNA: TGTGCCACCAGAAGGACAGGGTACAATGAGCAGTTCTTC
D: TRBD1; V: TRBV5-1; size: -; J: TRBJ2-7; CDR3: CASSLFTGVTEQYF; DNA: TGCGCCAGCAGCTTGTTCACAGGGGTGACCGAGCAGTACTTC
D: -; V: TRBV28; size: -; J: TRBJ2-7; CDR3: CASSLSAASAVRWEQYF; DNA: TGTGCCAGCAGTTTATCGGCCGCTAGCGCGGTGAGATGGGAGCAGTACTTC
D: -; V: TRBV5-6; size: -; J: TRBJ1-3; CDR3: CASSLGVQDGNTIYF; DNA: TGTGCCAGCAGTTTAGGGGTACAGGACGGAAACACCATATATTTT
D: TRBD1; V: TRBV2; size: -; J: TRBJ1-5; CDR3: CASQTGKSGQPQHF; DNA: TGTGCCAGCCAGACAGGGAAGTCAGGTCAGCCCCAGCATTTT
D: -; V: TRBV19; size: -; J: TRBJ1-1; CDR3: CAVKGRMNTEAFF; DNA: TGTGCCGTTAAGGGGAGGATGAACACTGAAGCTTTCTTT
D: -; V: TRBV5-4; size: -; J: TRBJ1-6; CDR3: CASSLASGDSPLHF; DNA: TGTGCCAGCAGCTTGGCCTCAGGGGACTCACCCCTCCACTTT
D: -; V: TRBV18; size: few; J: TRBJ2-1; CDR3: CASSPGAGEYNEQFF; DNA: TGTGCCAGCTCACCAGGAGCAGGGGAGTACAATGAGCAGTTCTTC
D: -; V: TRBV6-4; size: -; J: TRBJ2-3; CDR3: CASSQGHTDTQYF; DNA: TGTGCCAGTTCCCAGGGACATACAGATACGCAGTATTTT
D: TRBD1; V: TRBV2; size: -; J: TRBJ1-5; CDR3: CASSEALGTGYQPQHF; DNA: TGTGCCAGCAGTGAAGCGCTGGGGACAGGGTATCAGCCCCAGCATTTT
D: TRBD2; V: TRBV9; size: -; J: TRBJ2-7; CDR3: CASSGLAGSEQYF; DNA: TGTGCCAGCAGTGGACTAGCGGGATCCGAGCAGTACTTC
D: -; V: TRBV12-3/TRBV12-4; size: -; J: TRBJ2-1; CDR3: CASTDTSSYEQFF; DNA: TGTGCCAGCACCGATACTAGTTCGTATGAGCAGTTCTTC
D: -; V: TRBV9; size: -; J: TRBJ1-3; CDR3: CASSVDSLAVSIYF; DNA: TGTGCCAGCAGCGTAGATTCGTTGGCAGTTTCCATATATTTT